Sequencing of this TCR beta chain was carried out in a study of T cell repertoires in cytomegalovirus infection. For the study at large: HLA-C-restricted CMV epitopes, recently identified, and well-studied HLA-B-restricted ones were used by the study. It was the public TCR beta signatures that indicated both CMV infection and matching HLA type. Study-wide results and caveats: Predominance within the ex vivo response was attributable to HLA-C-restricted CMV-specific TCR beta clonotypes.

About this clonotype: Its antigen remains unknown.

Germline V CDR1 and CDR2: SGDLS, YYNGEE. V was trimmed by 4 bases and J by 2 bases, leaving 12 bases between them. The CDR3 consists of 14 residues. TCRdb reanalysed the reads using MiXCR and keeps one entry per CDR3 protein. This table holds 110,000 to 150,000 distinct CDR3 sequences, approximately 30% found once. Sequenced here: CD8+ T cells from cultured PBMCs, sampled from culture after CMV antigen stimulation. This receptor was identified in a human donor in good health (CMV status not recorded). Some clones in this sample may be carry-over from other donors' samples. The J gene is TRBJ2-5, the V gene TRBV9; D not resolved. The CDR3 coding sequence is TGTGCCAGCAGCCCCCTAGGGTCTCAAGAGACCCAGTACTTC. Its protein is CASSPLGSQETQYF.